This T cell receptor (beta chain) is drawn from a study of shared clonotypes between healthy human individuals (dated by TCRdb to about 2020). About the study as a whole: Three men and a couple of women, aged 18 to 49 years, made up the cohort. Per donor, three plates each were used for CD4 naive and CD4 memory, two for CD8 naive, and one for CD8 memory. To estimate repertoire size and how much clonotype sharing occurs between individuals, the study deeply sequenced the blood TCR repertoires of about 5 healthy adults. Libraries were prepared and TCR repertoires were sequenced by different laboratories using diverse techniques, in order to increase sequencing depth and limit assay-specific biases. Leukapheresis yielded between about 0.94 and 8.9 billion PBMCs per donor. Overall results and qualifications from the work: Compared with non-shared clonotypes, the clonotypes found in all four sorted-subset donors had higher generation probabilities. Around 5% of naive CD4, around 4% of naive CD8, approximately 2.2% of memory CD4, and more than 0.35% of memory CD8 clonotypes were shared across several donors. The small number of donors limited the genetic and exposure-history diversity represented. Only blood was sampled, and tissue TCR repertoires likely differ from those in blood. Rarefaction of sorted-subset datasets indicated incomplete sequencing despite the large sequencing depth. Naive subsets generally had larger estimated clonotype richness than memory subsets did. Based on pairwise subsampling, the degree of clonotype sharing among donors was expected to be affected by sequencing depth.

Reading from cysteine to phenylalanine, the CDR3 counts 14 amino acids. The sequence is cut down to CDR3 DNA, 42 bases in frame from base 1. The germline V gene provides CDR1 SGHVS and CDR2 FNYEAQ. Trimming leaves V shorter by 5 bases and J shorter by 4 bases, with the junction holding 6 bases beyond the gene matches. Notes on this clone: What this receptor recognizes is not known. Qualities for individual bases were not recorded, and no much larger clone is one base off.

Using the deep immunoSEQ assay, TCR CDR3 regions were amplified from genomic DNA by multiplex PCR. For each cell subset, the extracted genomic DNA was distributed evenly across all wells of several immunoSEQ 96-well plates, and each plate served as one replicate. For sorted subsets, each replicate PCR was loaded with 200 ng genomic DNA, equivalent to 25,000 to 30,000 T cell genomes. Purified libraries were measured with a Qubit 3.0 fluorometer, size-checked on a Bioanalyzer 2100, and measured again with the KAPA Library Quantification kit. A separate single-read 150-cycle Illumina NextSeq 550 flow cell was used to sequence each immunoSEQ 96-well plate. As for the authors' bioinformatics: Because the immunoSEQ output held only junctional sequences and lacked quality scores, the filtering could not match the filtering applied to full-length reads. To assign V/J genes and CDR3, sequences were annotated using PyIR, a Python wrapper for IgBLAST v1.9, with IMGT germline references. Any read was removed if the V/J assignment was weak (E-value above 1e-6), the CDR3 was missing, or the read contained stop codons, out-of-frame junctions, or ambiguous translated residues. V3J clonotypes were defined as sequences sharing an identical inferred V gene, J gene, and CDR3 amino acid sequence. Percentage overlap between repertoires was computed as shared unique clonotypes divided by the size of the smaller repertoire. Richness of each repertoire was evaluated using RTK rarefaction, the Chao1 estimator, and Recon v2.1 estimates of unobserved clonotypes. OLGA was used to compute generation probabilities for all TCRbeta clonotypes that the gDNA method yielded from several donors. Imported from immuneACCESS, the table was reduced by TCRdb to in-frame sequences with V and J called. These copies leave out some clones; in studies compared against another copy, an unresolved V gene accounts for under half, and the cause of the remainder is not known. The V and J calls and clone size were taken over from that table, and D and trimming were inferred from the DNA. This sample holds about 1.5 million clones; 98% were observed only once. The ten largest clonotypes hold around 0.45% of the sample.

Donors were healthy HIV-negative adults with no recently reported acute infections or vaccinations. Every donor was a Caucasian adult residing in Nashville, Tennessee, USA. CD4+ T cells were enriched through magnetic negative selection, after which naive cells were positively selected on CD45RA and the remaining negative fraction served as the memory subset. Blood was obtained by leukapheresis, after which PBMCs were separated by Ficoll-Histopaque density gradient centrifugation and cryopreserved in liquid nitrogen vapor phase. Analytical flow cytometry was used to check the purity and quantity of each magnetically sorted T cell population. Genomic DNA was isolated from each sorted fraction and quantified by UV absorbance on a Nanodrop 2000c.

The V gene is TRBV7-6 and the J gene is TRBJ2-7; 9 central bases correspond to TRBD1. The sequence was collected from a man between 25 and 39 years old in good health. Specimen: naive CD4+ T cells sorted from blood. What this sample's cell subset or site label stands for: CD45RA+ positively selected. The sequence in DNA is TGTGCCAGCAGCCCTGGACAGGGGCTATACGAGCAGTACTTC. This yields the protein CASSPGQGLYEQYF.